A selection of T cell receptor beta chains follows, all from one sample in a study of response to subunit inactivated influenza vaccine. TCRdb passed the RT-PCR reads through MiXCR, listing each CDR3 protein once. The sample lists about 540,000 distinct CDR3 sequences, under 30% seen once, with roughly 2.8% in the top ten. These same records also appear under a second study, on T cells expressing NK-cell markers.

The sample in question was CD4+ T cells sorted from PBMCs, obtained 12 days after vaccination. Receptors originate from a man aged 50 to 60 who received an inactivated influenza vaccine. The conserved cysteine and the conserved F or W are not part of the CDR3 here. The order of the fields is D gene, CDR3 length, V gene, J gene, CDR3 protein. The D gene is left open where the match is weak.

TRBD1	10	TRBV6-5	TRBJ2-3	ASRTGASTQY
TRBD2	13	TRBV12-3/TRBV12-4	TRBJ2-3	ASQPPGLLTDTQY
-	17	TRBV4-1	TRBJ1-2	ASSQDIGGVIQLNYGYT
TRBD1	12	TRBV28	TRBJ1-2	ASRLPGQGYGYT
-	13	TRBV19	TRBJ2-2	ASSVRSELTGELF
TRBD1	12	TRBV11-2	TRBJ1-1	ASSSPGRDRGAF
-	10	TRBV12-3/TRBV12-4	TRBJ1-2	ASRAGEYGYT
TRBD1	12	TRBV19	TRBJ2-3	ASRDRDLTDTQY
TRBD1	13	TRBV11-2	TRBJ2-1	ASSMGTGSYNEQF
TRBD1	8	TRBV25-1	TRBJ2-1	ASREQGWF
-	10	TRBV2	TRBJ2-7	ASSAGAYEQY
TRBD2	12	TRBV12-3/TRBV12-4	TRBJ2-7	ASRLTSGDYEQY
-	10	TRBV6-1	TRBJ2-1	ASSESRTGQF
TRBD1	15	TRBV3-1	TRBJ1-2	ASSPLRTGKEGYGYT
-	10	TRBV12-3/TRBV12-4	TRBJ1-5	ASTGQYQPQH
-	9	TRBV12-3/TRBV12-4	TRBJ2-3	ASSLRGTQY
-	14	TRBV5-1	TRBJ2-5	ASSTSITGLQETQY
-	14	TRBV28	TRBJ1-6	ASSLFLGRGNSPLH
-	12	TRBV7-2	TRBJ2-5	ASRRTNYQETQY
-	20	TRBV5-4	TRBJ2-3	ASSLIDRDRTSRSTITDTQY
-	12	TRBV30	TRBJ1-5	AWSVGLNNQPQH
-	11	TRBV12-3/TRBV12-4	TRBJ2-7	ASSLNTLYEQY
TRBD1	14	TRBV7-9	TRBJ1-4	ASSLSGTGKNEKLF
-	11	TRBV7-2	TRBJ2-3	ASSESRTDTQY
TRBD1	12	TRBV5-1	TRBJ2-2	ASSYGTVTGELF
-	12	TRBV20-1	TRBJ1-4	SAQEDSPHEKLF
TRBD2	14	TRBV20-1	TRBJ2-3	SATIPGGGPADTQY
TRBD1	13	TRBV12-3/TRBV12-4	TRBJ2-7	ASSGTGSWSYEQY
-	12	TRBV19	TRBJ1-2	ASTRDSTNYGYT
-	16	TRBV3-1	TRBJ2-6	ASSPGRGHHSGANVLT
TRBD1	14	TRBV5-1	TRBJ2-1	ASSSEGTGRVHEQF
-	13	TRBV20-1	TRBJ2-7	SARDVLRQPYEQY